These 13 T cell receptor beta chains originate from one sample sequenced in a study of long-term antiretroviral therapy in people with HIV. Running of the v3.0 immunoSEQ assay took place at survey level. The method was immunoSEQ multiplex PCR; TCRdb's version includes in-frame clones alone and lacks a portion of them. The table has 20,000 to 25,000 clones, roughly 78% seen once. The source material was unsorted PBMCs, sampled 4.1 years after starting antiretroviral therapy. These receptors came from a woman aged 40 to 50 with HIV.

V and J are TRBV5-6 and TRBJ2-1; possibly TRBD1 or TRBD2 for D (7 bases each). The germline gives CDR1 SGHDT, CDR2 YYEEEE. CDR3 length: 14 amino acids. V dropped 3 bases and J dropped 3 bases, with 10 bases sitting between them. DNA for the CDR3: TGTGCCAGCAGCTCAGGGGGGGTCTACAATGAGCAGTTCTTC. Its translation: CASSSGGVYNEQFF.

This clone was detected only once. J is TRBJ2-2 and V is TRBV6-5, with unresolved D. The length of the CDR3 is 13 residues. Trimming stripped 0 bases from V and 6 bases from J, with 5 bases between. CDR1 and CDR2 from the germline V gene are MNHEY and SVGAGI. CDR3 nucleotide sequence: TGTGCCAGCAGTTACTCACCGGCCGGGGAGCTGTTTTTT. This codes for CASSYSPAGELFF.

This CDR3 is CASSLEELYGYTF. For the CDR3, the DNA is TGTGCCAGCAGCTTGGAGGAACTCTATGGCTACACCTTC. V gene TRBV5-5 combines with J gene TRBJ1-2; D is unclear. V was trimmed by 0 bases and J by 4 bases, leaving 7 bases between them. CDR1 is SGHKS and CDR2 is YYEKEE in the germline V gene (reference sequence). The CDR3 runs 13 residues. Filled out from reference TRBV5-5 and TRBJ1-2, the complete variable domain reads DAGVTQSPTHLIKTRGQQVTLRCSPISGHKSVSWYQQVLGQGPQFIFQYYEKEERGRGNFPDRFSARQFPNYSSELNVNALLLGDSALYLCASSLEELYGYTFGSGTRLTVV.

The rearrangement uses TRBV7-9 and TRBJ2-5; 9 nucleotides line up with TRBD1. The CDR3 extends over 15 amino acids. The J segment lost 2 bases and the V segment lost 3 bases, leaving 4 bases of the junction unmatched. In germline, CDR1 is SEHNR, CDR2 FQNEAQ (reference sequence). CDR3 loop: CASSFTQGAQETQYF. CDR3 sequence (DNA): TGTGCCAGCAGCTTCACACAGGGGGCACAAGAGACCCAGTACTTC.

V usage is TRBV6-6 and J usage is TRBJ1-5; D is ambiguous. CDR1 and CDR2 from the germline V gene are MNHNY and SVGAGI (reference sequence). V was pared by 6 bases and J by 6 bases, with 15 bases between. This CDR3 is 14 amino acids long. CDR3 protein: CASSQNPPVQPQHF. The DNA of the CDR3 is TGTGCCAGCAGCCAAAACCCCCCCGTTCAGCCCCAGCATTTT.

The genes are TRBV9 and TRBJ2-5; 9 bases match TRBD1. This CDR3 region has 15 residues. Germline V CDR1 and CDR2: SGDLS, YYNGEE. V shed 4 bases, J shed 5 bases, and the junction held 9 bases outside the gene matches. CDR3 sequence reads: CASSPAGTGKETQYF. CDR3 nucleotide sequence: TGTGCCAGCAGCCCGGCCGGGACAGGGAAGGAGACCCAGTACTTC.

The rearrangement joins TRBV19 to TRBJ1-3; D is ambiguous. The CDR3 totals 16 residues. Germline CDR1 is LNHDA and CDR2 is SQIVND (reference sequence). V lost 0 bases, J lost 4 bases, and 13 bases lay in between. The CDR3 DNA follows: TGTGCCAGTAGTATAGATCTAGGGCCCGACGGAAACACCATATATTTT. Its protein product is CASSIDLGPDGNTIYF. The variable domain in full, completed from reference TRBV19 and TRBJ1-3, reads DGGITQSPKYLFRKEGQNVTLSCEQNLNHDAMYWYRQDPGQGLRLIYYSQIVNDFQKGDIAEGYSVSREKKESFPLTVTSAQKNPTAFYLCASSIDLGPDGNTIYFGEGSWLTVV.

The CDR3 sequence: CASSDWAGEQETQYF. The CDR3 region has the DNA TGCGCCAGCAGTGATTGGGCGGGGGAACAAGAGACCCAGTACTTC. The rearrangement joins TRBV10-1 to TRBJ2-5, with TRBD2 matching 7 bases. This CDR3 spans 15 amino acids. Germline V gene data show CDR1 as WNHNN and CDR2 as SYGVQD (reference sequence). V shed 3 bases and J 2 bases; nucleotides not matched to a gene: 6.

This rearrangement joins TRBV19 to TRBJ1-1, with TRBD1 as a possible D gene (5 bases). This CDR3 region has 12 residues. Trimming removed 7 bases from V and 3 bases from J, with 9 bases in between. Per the germline V gene, CDR1 is LNHDA and CDR2 is SQIVND (reference sequence). The CDR3 bases are TGTGCCAGTAACCGGGGCGACACTGAAGCTTTCTTT. Its protein product is CASNRGDTEAFF.

This rearrangement joins TRBV19 to TRBJ2-7; TRBD1 is a possible D gene (6 bases). The V end was cut by 4 bases, the J end by 4 bases, with 11 bases between. Looked up from germline, CDR1 is LNHDA and CDR2 is SQIVND (reference sequence). The CDR3 spans 13 residues. CDR3 sequence: CASSTTGWYEQYF. The CDR3 coding sequence is TGTGCCAGTAGTACAACAGGGTGGTACGAGCAGTACTTC.

This clone occurred once. The CDR3: CASSFRQGAQPQHF. CDR3 nucleotide sequence: TGTGCCAGCAGCTTCCGGCAGGGGGCCCAGCCCCAGCATTTT. This chain links TRBV7-2 with TRBJ1-5, with 8 positions matching TRBD1. The length of the CDR3 is 14 residues. After removal of 3 bases from V and 7 bases from J, the junction contained 5 bases not matched to a gene. CDR1 is SGHTA, CDR2 FQGNSA, per germline.

The rearrangement uses TRBV6-6 and TRBJ2-2; TRBD1 is a possible D gene (6 bases). V shed 6 bases and J shed 5 bases, with 10 bases lying between them. Germline V gene data show CDR1 as MNHNY and CDR2 as SVGAGI (reference sequence). There are 13 residues in the CDR3. The CDR3 nucleotides read TGTGCCAGCAGCCCCCAGGGGACCGGGGAGCTGTTTTTT. Protein: CASSPQGTGELFF.

The chain carries TRBV5-4 and TRBJ2-1; D remains unclear. CDR3 length equals 14 residues. From germline, CDR1 is SGHNT and CDR2 YYREEE (reference sequence). Deletions cut 1 base from V and 4 bases from J, with 9 bases between. The CDR3 region has the DNA TGTGCCAGCAGCTTGTCTCTAGGGTACAATGAGCAGTTCTTC. This gives the protein CASSLSLGYNEQFF.